This T cell receptor beta chain emerged from a study of cytomegalovirus exposure and HLA in healthy donors. Study background: Assignment to the Caucasian-associated ancestry cluster applied to over 70% of the roughly 410 genotyped donors. Study-level results: In a later analysis, TCR beta V- and J-gene trimming showed a link to a missense DCLRE1C variant.

PCR involved 60 Vbeta and 13 Jbeta primers. Assay: immunoSEQ multiplex PCR; the TCRdb copy retains only in-frame clones and omits some. The sample consists of about 77,000 clones, about three quarters of them appearing once. This clone was seen many times. Its specificity is unknown. After removal of 5 bases from V and 0 bases from J, the junction contained 2 bases not matched to a gene. Germline V CDR1 and CDR2: MRHNA, SNTAGT. The CDR3 has 15 amino acids. This TCR was sampled from a man in his forties in good health and CMV-seronegative. The sequencing input was PBMCs. The chain is built from TRBV6-4 and TRBJ2-3; TRBD2 aligns across 10 bases. The CDR3 reads CASSSGRASTDTQYF. The CDR3 bases are TGTGCCAGCAGTAGCGGGAGGGCCAGCACAGATACGCAGTATTTT.